The sequence of this T cell receptor beta chain was determined in a study of control samples from healthy donors and cancer patients. Using immunoSEQ multiplex PCR, the repertoire was profiled, and TCRdb retains in-frame clones only, with some absent. The repertoire holds about 120,000 clones, with around 89% as singletons. This clone was observed a single time. Germline V gives CDR1 SGHRS, CDR2 YFSETQ. V shed 7 bases and J 8 bases; nucleotides not matched to a gene: 12. This CDR3 comprises 14 residues. This TCR was sampled from a woman aged 60-75 years with lung cancer. Sequenced: PBMCs. The J gene is TRBJ1-2, the V gene TRBV5-1, with 9 bases aligning to TRBD1. The CDR3 region has the DNA TGCGCCAGCCGTCTAACAGGGGGCCTGGGAGGCTACACCTTC. Protein product: CASRLTGGLGGYTF. The whole variable domain, filled in from reference TRBV5-1 and TRBJ1-2, reads KAGVTQTPRYLIKTRGQQVTLSCSPISGHRSVSWYQQTPGQGLQFLFEYFSETQRNKGNFPGRFSGRQFSNSRSEMNVSTLELGDSALYLCASRLTGGLGGYTFGSGTRLTVV.